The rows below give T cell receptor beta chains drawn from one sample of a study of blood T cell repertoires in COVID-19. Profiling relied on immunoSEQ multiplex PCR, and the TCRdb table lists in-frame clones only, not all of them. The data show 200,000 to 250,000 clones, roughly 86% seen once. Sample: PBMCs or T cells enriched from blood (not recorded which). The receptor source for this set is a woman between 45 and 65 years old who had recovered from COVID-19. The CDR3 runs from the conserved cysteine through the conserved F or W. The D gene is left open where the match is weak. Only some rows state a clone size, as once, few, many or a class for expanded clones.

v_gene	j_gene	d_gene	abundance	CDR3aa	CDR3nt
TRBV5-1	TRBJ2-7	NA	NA	CASSLTGTLYEQYF	TGCGCCAGCAGCTTGACAGGGACCTTATACGAGCAGTACTTC
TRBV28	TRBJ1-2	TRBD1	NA	CASRATGFNYGYTF	TGTGCCAGCAGAGCGACAGGGTTCAACTATGGCTACACCTTC
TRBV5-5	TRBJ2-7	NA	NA	CASSPQGHEQYF	TGTGCCAGCAGCCCACAGGGTCACGAGCAGTACTTC
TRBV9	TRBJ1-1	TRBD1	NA	CASSVSGGQGFWGTEAFF	TGTGCCAGCAGCGTCTCTGGCGGACAGGGCTTTTGGGGCACTGAAGCTTTCTTT
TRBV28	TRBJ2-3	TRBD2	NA	CASSLSGRMADTQYF	TGTGCCAGCAGTCTAAGCGGGAGAATGGCAGATACGCAGTATTTT
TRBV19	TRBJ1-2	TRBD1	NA	CASSIDFGQGPYGYTF	TGTGCCAGTAGTATAGATTTTGGACAGGGGCCTTATGGCTACACCTTC
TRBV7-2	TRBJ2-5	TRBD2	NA	CASSPTSDVETQYF	TGTGCCAGCAGCCCGACTAGCGATGTGGAGACCCAGTACTTC
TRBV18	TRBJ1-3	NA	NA	CASSPTGRHTIYF	TGTGCCAGCTCACCTACAGGCCGCCACACCATATATTTT
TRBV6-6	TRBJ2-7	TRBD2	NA	CASSRLAGGEQYF	TGTGCCAGCAGTCGACTAGCGGGAGGTGAGCAGTACTTC
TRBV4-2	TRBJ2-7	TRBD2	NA	CASSQGSGSYEQYF	TGTGCCAGCAGCCAAGGGAGCGGGAGTTACGAGCAGTACTTC
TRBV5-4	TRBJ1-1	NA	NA	CASRHRQMNTEAFF	TGCGCCAGCAGACACAGACAGATGAACACTGAAGCTTTCTTT
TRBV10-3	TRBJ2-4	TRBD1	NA	CAISELGQGKNIQYF	TGTGCCATCAGTGAGTTAGGACAGGGGAAAAACATTCAGTACTTC
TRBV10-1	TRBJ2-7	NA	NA	CASSYGAGYEQYF	TGCGCCAGCAGTTATGGGGCCGGGTACGAGCAGTACTTC
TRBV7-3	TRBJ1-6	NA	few	CASSLTIGADSPLHF	TGTGCCAGCAGCTTAACGATAGGGGCGGATTCACCCCTCCACTTT
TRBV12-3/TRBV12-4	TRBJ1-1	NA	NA	CASSLAGGRAFF	TGTGCCAGCAGTTTAGCGGGGGGTAGAGCTTTCTTT
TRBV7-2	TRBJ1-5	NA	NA	CASSLQASNQPQHF	TGTGCCAGCAGCTTGCAGGCCAGCAATCAGCCCCAGCATTTT
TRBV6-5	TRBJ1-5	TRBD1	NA	CASRDRGNQPQHF	TGTGCCAGCAGGGACAGGGGCAATCAGCCCCAGCATTTT
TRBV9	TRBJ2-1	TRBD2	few	CASSLTTSSSSYNEQFF	TGTGCCAGCAGCCTTACGACTAGCTCGAGCTCCTACAATGAGCAGTTCTTC
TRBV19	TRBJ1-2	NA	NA	CASSFTEHHGYTF	TGTGCCAGTAGTTTCACAGAACACCATGGCTACACCTTC
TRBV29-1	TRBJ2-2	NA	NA	CSVVRGATGELFF	TGCAGCGTGGTTCGGGGGGCCACCGGGGAGCTGTTTTTT
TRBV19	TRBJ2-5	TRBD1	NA	CASSTGQGGETQYF	TGTGCCAGTAGTACGGGACAGGGAGGAGAGACCCAGTACTTC
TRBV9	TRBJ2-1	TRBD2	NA	CASSVGIGTSDGEQFF	TGTGCCAGCAGCGTAGGTATTGGAACTAGCGATGGTGAGCAGTTCTTC
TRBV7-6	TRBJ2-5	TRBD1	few	CASSPAGTGIGTQYF	TGTGCCAGCAGCCCAGCCGGGACAGGGATCGGGACCCAGTACTTC
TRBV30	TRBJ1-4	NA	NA	CAWSPAGGELFF	TGTGCCTGGAGTCCCGCGGGTGGGGAACTGTTTTTT
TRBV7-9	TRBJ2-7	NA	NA	CASSFTTGEQYF	TGTGCCAGCAGCTTCACGACAGGCGAGCAGTACTTC
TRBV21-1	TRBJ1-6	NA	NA	CASTDQGNRITPLHF	TGTGCCAGCACCGACCAGGGAAATAGAATAACACCCCTCCACTTT
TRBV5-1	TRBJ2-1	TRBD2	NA	CASSLVLAGNEQFF	TGCGCCAGCAGCTTGGTCCTAGCGGGGAATGAGCAGTTCTTC
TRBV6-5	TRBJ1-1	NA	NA	CASTPRSNTEAFF	TGTGCCAGCACCCCCAGGTCGAACACTGAAGCTTTCTTT